Below are 2 T cell receptor beta chains sequenced from a single sample in a study of blood T cell repertoires in COVID-19. Using immunoSEQ multiplex PCR, the repertoire was profiled, and TCRdb retains in-frame clones only, with some absent. The data show fewer than 200,000 clones, about 86% seen once. Sequenced sample: peripheral blood. All receptors derive from a man over 45 with active or convalescent COVID-19.

This sequence joins TRBV29-1 and TRBJ1-2; 7 bases agree with TRBD1. The V gene end was trimmed by 4 bases and the J gene end by 6 bases; junction bases not matched to a gene: 5. The CDR3 loop spans 12 amino acids. From germline, CDR1 is SQVTM and CDR2 ANQGSEA. The CDR3 DNA reads TGCAGCGTTGTCGCAGGGGGTGATGGCTACACCTTC. Its translation is CSVVAGGDGYTF.

This clone appeared a few times. The chain is built from TRBV30 and TRBJ1-2, with 11 bases identical to TRBD1. V shed 0 bases and J 4 bases; nucleotides not matched to a gene: 4. CDR3 length: 15 amino acids. Germline V gene sequence: CDR1 GTSNPN, CDR2 SVGIG (reference sequence). CDR3 DNA: TGTGCCTGGAGTGTCGGGACAGGGGGGGTCTATGGCTACACCTTC. Its protein is CAWSVGTGGVYGYTF.